This entry describes one T cell receptor beta chain. The data belong to a study of T cells in localized non-small cell lung cancer. The table came from immunoSEQ multiplex PCR; TCRdb's copy has only in-frame clones and leaves some out. The table has approximately 1,800 clones, 20% to 30% seen once. V lost 10 bases and J lost 2; bases outside the gene matches: 9. Germline V gene lookup returns CDR1 MNHGY and CDR2 SAAAGT. The CDR3 covers 14 residues. Lung adjacent to the tumor, free of atypia, was sampled at least 2 cm from its margin. The V gene is TRBV6-8, the J gene TRBJ2-3, with 7 positions matching TRBD2. The source material was normal lung tissue next to the tumor, sampled before any cancer treatment. The TCR originated in a male donor at least 60 years old with stage II lung adenocarcinoma. The CDR3 spells CAIQGGDLTDTQYF. The CDR3 coding sequence is TGTGCCATTCAGGGAGGGGACCTCACAGATACGCAGTATTTT.